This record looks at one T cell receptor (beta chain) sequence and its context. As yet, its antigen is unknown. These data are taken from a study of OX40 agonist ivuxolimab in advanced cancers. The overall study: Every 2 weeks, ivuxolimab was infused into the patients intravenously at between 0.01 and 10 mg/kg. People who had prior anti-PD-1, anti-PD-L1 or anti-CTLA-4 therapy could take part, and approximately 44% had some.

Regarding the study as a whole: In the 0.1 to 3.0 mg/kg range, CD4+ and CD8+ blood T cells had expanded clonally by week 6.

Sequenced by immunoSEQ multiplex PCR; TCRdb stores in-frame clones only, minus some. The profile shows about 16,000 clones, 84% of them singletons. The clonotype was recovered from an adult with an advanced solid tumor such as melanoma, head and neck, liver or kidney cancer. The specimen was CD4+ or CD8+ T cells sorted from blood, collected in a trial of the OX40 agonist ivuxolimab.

The CDR3 DNA follows: TGTGCCAGCAGTTTAGGTGGGCAACATACGCAGTATTTT. Amino acid sequence: CASSLGGQHTQYF. The chain couples TRBV27 to TRBJ2-3; D gene unclear. The germline CDR1 and CDR2 sequences are MNHEY and SMNVEV (reference sequence). The CDR3 sequence is 13 residues long. The V gene lost 2 bases and the J gene lost 7 bases, with 10 bases spanning the gap.